The source of this T cell receptor (beta chain) is a study of radiotherapy plus CTLA-4 blockade in lung cancer. For the study at large: In around 17% of patients, objective responses were seen; roughly 30% had disease control.

Study-level results: Clones of tumor-derived TCRs expanded in blood after radiotherapy plus ipilimumab.

Sequencing was performed with immunoSEQ multiplex PCR; in TCRdb, only in-frame clones are kept and a portion is missing. The repertoire includes tens of thousands of clones, 70% to 90% of them detected once, and over 15% sits in the top ten. V trimming: 4 bases; J trimming: 4 bases; junction bases outside the gene matches: 14. The CDR3 spans 17 residues. Germline V gives CDR1 SGHNT, CDR2 YYREEE (reference sequence). About this clone itself: Antigen specificity is unknown.

Ipilimumab CTLA-4 blockade and focal radiation were given to patients with chemo-refractory metastatic non-small-cell lung cancer. The gene calls are TRBV5-4 and TRBJ2-3; 8 nucleotides agree with TRBD2. The clonotype comes from a human donor with non-small cell lung cancer that progressed on radiotherapy plus ipilimumab. The sequences come from peripheral blood, collected from a patient treated with radiotherapy plus ipilimumab. The CDR3 nucleotides read TGTGCCAGCAGCAGGGGGGTAGCGGGGCCTGTTGCAGATACGCAGTATTTT. The encoded protein is CASSRGVAGPVADTQYF.